This is a list of T cell receptor beta chains from one sample in a study of identical twins. MiXCR, run by TCRdb on the 5' RACE reads, gives a single entry per CDR3 protein. Of around 95,000 distinct CDR3 sequences listed, 5.9% are singletons. The source material was memory T cells sorted from blood. The receptors were gathered from a woman aged 50 to 65 in good health. CDR3s include the opening cysteine and the closing phenylalanine or tryptophan. Each record gives: J gene, clone size, D gene, V gene, CDR3 protein, CDR3 DNA. A D gene is named only where the DNA matches it firmly. Size is omitted from some rows. Given values are once, few, many or a class for expanded clones.

j_gene: TRBJ2-7
abundance: many
d_gene: -
v_gene: TRBV5-1
CDR3aa: CASSLEFGDPSYEQYF
CDR3nt: TGCGCCAGCAGCTTGGAGTTTGGAGACCCTTCCTACGAGCAGTACTTC

j_gene: TRBJ2-1
abundance: few
d_gene: TRBD1
v_gene: TRBV6-1
CDR3aa: CASSDQTGGKFF
CDR3nt: TGTGCCAGCAGTGACCAGACAGGGGGCAAGTTCTTC

j_gene: TRBJ2-5
abundance: many
d_gene: -
v_gene: TRBV3-1
CDR3aa: CASRELGETQYF
CDR3nt: TGTGCCAGCAGGGAGTTGGGAGAGACCCAGTACTTC

j_gene: TRBJ2-2
abundance: few
d_gene: -
v_gene: TRBV2
CDR3aa: CASSAGGGSGTGELFF
CDR3nt: TGTGCCAGCAGTGCAGGCGGCGGATCGGGGACCGGGGAGCTGTTTTTT

j_gene: TRBJ2-5
abundance: many
d_gene: -
v_gene: TRBV7-3
CDR3aa: CASSLGGALQETQYF
CDR3nt: TGTGCCAGCAGCTTGGGAGGTGCCCTCCAAGAGACCCAGTACTTC

j_gene: TRBJ2-3
abundance: few
d_gene: -
v_gene: TRBV20-1
CDR3aa: CSALVEDTQYF
CDR3nt: TGCAGTGCCCTAGTAGAAGATACGCAGTATTTT

j_gene: TRBJ2-5
abundance: many
d_gene: -
v_gene: TRBV10-3
CDR3aa: CAISESGRETQYF
CDR3nt: TGTGCCATCAGTGAGTCAGGCAGGGAGACCCAGTACTTC

j_gene: TRBJ2-2
abundance: many
d_gene: TRBD2
v_gene: TRBV12-3/TRBV12-4
CDR3aa: CASSLLAGAGGELFF
CDR3nt: TGTGCCAGCAGTTTACTAGCGGGAGCAGGAGGGGAGCTGTTTTTT

j_gene: TRBJ2-1
abundance: -
d_gene: TRBD1
v_gene: TRBV7-9
CDR3aa: CASSLLRTGRNEQFF
CDR3nt: TGTGCCAGCAGCCTCCTTCGGACAGGGAGGAATGAGCAGTTCTTC

j_gene: TRBJ2-7
abundance: many
d_gene: -
v_gene: TRBV29-1
CDR3aa: CSAWGGISSYEQYF
CDR3nt: TGCAGCGCATGGGGGGGCATAAGCTCCTACGAGCAGTACTTC

j_gene: TRBJ2-1
abundance: many
d_gene: TRBD2
v_gene: TRBV4-2
CDR3aa: CASSQVEGLGWFF
CDR3nt: TGTGCCAGCAGCCAAGTTGAAGGACTAGGGTGGTTCTTC

j_gene: TRBJ1-4
abundance: many
d_gene: TRBD1
v_gene: TRBV27
CDR3aa: CASIYRGHTTNEKLFF
CDR3nt: TGTGCCAGCATATACAGGGGGCACACAACTAATGAAAAACTGTTTTTT

j_gene: TRBJ1-5
abundance: many
d_gene: -
v_gene: TRBV7-8
CDR3aa: CASSLTKTGSGQPQHF
CDR3nt: TGTGCCAGCAGCCTAACGAAAACAGGGAGTGGTCAGCCCCAGCATTTT

j_gene: TRBJ1-5
abundance: many
d_gene: -
v_gene: TRBV24-1
CDR3aa: CATSDADISTQHF
CDR3nt: TGTGCCACCAGTGACGCTGACATATCCACCCAGCATTTT

j_gene: TRBJ1-1
abundance: many
d_gene: -
v_gene: TRBV2
CDR3aa: CASSQDNTEAFF
CDR3nt: TGTGCCAGCAGCCAAGATAACACTGAAGCTTTCTTT

j_gene: TRBJ2-5
abundance: many
d_gene: -
v_gene: TRBV15
CDR3aa: CATSTGTRETQYF
CDR3nt: TGTGCCACCAGCACGGGGACTCGGGAGACCCAGTACTTC

j_gene: TRBJ2-7
abundance: few
d_gene: -
v_gene: TRBV9
CDR3aa: CASSVALGTPTYEQYF
CDR3nt: TGTGCCAGCAGCGTAGCGCTCGGGACACCAACCTACGAGCAGTACTTC

j_gene: TRBJ2-5
abundance: -
d_gene: -
v_gene: TRBV7-8
CDR3aa: CASSLLGLETQYF
CDR3nt: TGTGCCAGCAGCTTGCTTGGGTTGGAGACCCAGTACTTC

j_gene: TRBJ2-1
abundance: many
d_gene: -
v_gene: TRBV12-3/TRBV12-4
CDR3aa: CASGIARAGEQFF
CDR3nt: TGTGCCAGCGGAATCGCAAGGGCTGGTGAGCAGTTCTTC

j_gene: TRBJ2-1
abundance: many
d_gene: TRBD2
v_gene: TRBV29-1
CDR3aa: CSVWAGGSSYNEQFF
CDR3nt: TGCAGCGTTTGGGCGGGAGGGAGCTCCTACAATGAGCAGTTCTTC

j_gene: TRBJ2-3
abundance: many
d_gene: -
v_gene: TRBV4-1
CDR3aa: CASSLSGTWVYF
CDR3nt: TGCGCCAGCAGCCTCTCCGGGACTTGGGTGTATTTT

j_gene: TRBJ2-5
abundance: many
d_gene: -
v_gene: TRBV28
CDR3aa: CASSSTYVRYF
CDR3nt: TGTGCCAGCAGTTCTACGTACGTGCGGTACTTC

j_gene: TRBJ2-2
abundance: many
d_gene: TRBD1
v_gene: TRBV2
CDR3aa: CASRLQGAGELFF
CDR3nt: TGTGCCAGCAGGCTACAGGGGGCCGGGGAGCTGTTTTTT

j_gene: TRBJ2-2
abundance: -
d_gene: TRBD2
v_gene: TRBV6-1
CDR3aa: CASIKASGGSTGELFF
CDR3nt: TGTGCCAGCATAAAGGCTAGCGGAGGGAGCACCGGGGAGCTGTTTTTT

j_gene: TRBJ1-2
abundance: many
d_gene: TRBD1
v_gene: TRBV28
CDR3aa: CASSETGGRNYGYTF
CDR3nt: TGTGCCAGCAGTGAGACAGGGGGTCGGAACTATGGCTACACCTTC

j_gene: TRBJ2-2
abundance: many
d_gene: -
v_gene: TRBV5-4
CDR3aa: CASSFQYTGELFF
CDR3nt: TGTGCCAGCAGCTTCCAGTACACCGGGGAGCTGTTTTTT

j_gene: TRBJ2-7
abundance: many
d_gene: -
v_gene: TRBV7-2
CDR3aa: CASSPRPRGLYEQYF
CDR3nt: TGTGCCAGCAGCCCGAGGCCTAGGGGTTTATACGAGCAGTACTTC

j_gene: TRBJ1-2
abundance: many
d_gene: -
v_gene: TRBV2
CDR3aa: CASSVGIYGYTF
CDR3nt: TGTGCCAGCAGTGTCGGAATTTATGGCTACACCTTC

j_gene: TRBJ2-7
abundance: many
d_gene: -
v_gene: TRBV29-1
CDR3aa: CSASPGTLSSEQYF
CDR3nt: TGCAGCGCAAGCCCCGGGACTCTTTCCTCCGAGCAGTACTTC

j_gene: TRBJ2-5
abundance: many
d_gene: TRBD1
v_gene: TRBV3-1
CDR3aa: CASSQNPGGVGETQYF
CDR3nt: TGTGCCAGCAGCCAAAATCCAGGGGGAGTTGGAGAGACCCAGTACTTC

j_gene: TRBJ2-2
abundance: medium-sized
d_gene: TRBD2
v_gene: TRBV24-1
CDR3aa: CATSDLLERLAGGPTHTGELFF
CDR3nt: TGTGCCACCAGTGATTTATTAGAAAGGCTAGCGGGAGGGCCAACGCACACCGGGGAGCTGTTTTTT

j_gene: TRBJ2-2
abundance: -
d_gene: -
v_gene: TRBV5-1
CDR3aa: CASSSSVGPIGELFF
CDR3nt: TGCGCCAGCAGCTCCTCGGTAGGCCCAATCGGGGAGCTGTTTTTT

j_gene: TRBJ2-2
abundance: many
d_gene: -
v_gene: TRBV5-1
CDR3aa: CASSLEETGELFF
CDR3nt: TGCGCCAGCAGCTTGGAGGAGACCGGGGAGCTGTTTTTT

j_gene: TRBJ2-3
abundance: many
d_gene: TRBD2
v_gene: TRBV7-2
CDR3aa: CASSLLAGGTDTQYF
CDR3nt: TGTGCCAGCAGCTTGTTAGCGGGAGGGACAGATACGCAGTATTTT

j_gene: TRBJ2-6
abundance: -
d_gene: -
v_gene: TRBV4-1
CDR3aa: CASSQEGRGTLSGANVLTF
CDR3nt: TGCGCCAGCAGCCAAGAGGGAAGGGGAACCCTCTCTGGGGCCAACGTCCTGACTTTC

j_gene: TRBJ2-2
abundance: many
d_gene: -
v_gene: TRBV5-1
CDR3aa: CASQKQGNTGELFF
CDR3nt: TGCGCCAGCCAGAAACAGGGAAACACCGGGGAGCTGTTTTTT

j_gene: TRBJ2-7
abundance: few
d_gene: TRBD2
v_gene: TRBV5-1
CDR3aa: CASSLAIGGGSYEQYF
CDR3nt: TGCGCCAGCAGCTTGGCCATCGGGGGAGGGTCCTACGAGCAGTACTTC

j_gene: TRBJ2-5
abundance: many
d_gene: -
v_gene: TRBV21-1
CDR3aa: CASPRFSRCTWDMNTGVDQETQYF
CDR3nt: TGTGCCAGCCCCCGCTTTAGTAGGTGTACCTGGGACATGAACACCGGGGTGGACCAAGAGACCCAGTACTTC

j_gene: TRBJ1-6
abundance: -
d_gene: -
v_gene: TRBV20-1
CDR3aa: CSARDAITVDYSPLHF
CDR3nt: TGCAGTGCTAGAGATGCCATCACTGTTGACTATTCACCCCTCCACTTT

j_gene: TRBJ2-5
abundance: -
d_gene: -
v_gene: TRBV6-2/TRBV6-3
CDR3aa: CASSYSIIGAAMETQYF
CDR3nt: TGTGCCAGCAGTTACTCGATCATAGGGGCAGCAATGGAGACCCAGTACTTC

j_gene: TRBJ2-7
abundance: -
d_gene: -
v_gene: TRBV19
CDR3aa: CASSRAGMVSYEQYF
CDR3nt: TGTGCCAGTAGTAGGGCCGGTATGGTCAGCTACGAGCAGTACTTC

j_gene: TRBJ1-2
abundance: many
d_gene: -
v_gene: TRBV12-3/TRBV12-4
CDR3aa: CASSFIQQGDGYTF
CDR3nt: TGTGCCAGCAGTTTCATCCAACAGGGCGATGGCTACACCTTC

j_gene: TRBJ1-2
abundance: many
d_gene: -
v_gene: TRBV28
CDR3aa: CASSPYRDGYYGYTF
CDR3nt: TGTGCCAGCAGTCCCTACCGGGACGGATACTATGGCTACACCTTC

j_gene: TRBJ2-7
abundance: many
d_gene: TRBD2
v_gene: TRBV18
CDR3aa: CASSPRAGGPYEQYF
CDR3nt: TGTGCCAGCTCACCACGGGCGGGAGGGCCCTACGAGCAGTACTTC

j_gene: TRBJ2-3
abundance: -
d_gene: TRBD2
v_gene: TRBV20-1
CDR3aa: CSARSSGRPTDTQYF
CDR3nt: TGCAGTGCTAGATCAAGCGGGAGGCCCACAGATACGCAGTATTTT

j_gene: TRBJ1-1
abundance: many
d_gene: -
v_gene: TRBV4-1
CDR3aa: CASSQVGKNTEAFF
CDR3nt: TGCGCCAGCAGCCAAGTAGGAAAGAACACTGAAGCTTTCTTT

j_gene: TRBJ1-5
abundance: few
d_gene: -
v_gene: TRBV5-6
CDR3aa: CASSWQGNQPQHF
CDR3nt: TGTGCCAGCAGCTGGCAGGGCAATCAGCCCCAGCATTTT